This TCR beta chain originates from a study of blood T cells in healthy people across ages. This clonotype was found a few times. The antigen remains unidentified. A much larger clone is a single base away; this may be a read error. V was clipped by 4 bases and J by 6 bases; unmatched bases: 7. The length of the CDR3 is 14 residues. CDR1 SGHTS and CDR2 YDEGEE come from the germline V gene. General study results and limits: Diversity estimates from one million T cells were considered underestimates. A roughly linear age-dependent decrease characterized TCR beta diversity per million T cells.

With a J-beta primer mix and a sample-barcoded 5' primer, a second PCR ran 7 to 11 cycles. TCRdb passed the 5' RACE reads through MiXCR, listing each CDR3 protein once. In the table there are 500,000 to 700,000 distinct CDR3 sequences, about 28% of which are singletons. The sample, about 9.2 milliliters of peripheral blood, was drawn from each donor. Per sample, extraction of total RNA gave at least 5 micrograms in every case. The chain is built from TRBV5-8 and TRBJ2-7, with 10 bases matching TRBD2. This receptor was taken from a woman of 80 years or more in good health. Material for sequencing was blood. Written as DNA, the CDR3 is TGTGCCAGCAGCCCAGCGGGGGGGCCCTGCGAGCAGTACTTC. Its translation is CASSPAGGPCEQYF. Full variable domain (remainder filled in from reference TRBV5-8 and TRBJ2-7): EAGVTQSPTHLIKTRGQQATLRCSPISGHTSVYWYQQALGLGLQFLLWYDEGEERNRGNFPPRFSGRQFPNYSSELNVNALELEDSALYLCASSPAGGPCEQYFGPGTRLTVT.